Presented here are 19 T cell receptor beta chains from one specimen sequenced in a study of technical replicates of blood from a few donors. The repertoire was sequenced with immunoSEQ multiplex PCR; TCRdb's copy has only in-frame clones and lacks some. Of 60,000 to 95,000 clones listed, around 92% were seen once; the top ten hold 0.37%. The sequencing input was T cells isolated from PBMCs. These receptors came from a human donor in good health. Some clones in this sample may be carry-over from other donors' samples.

CDR3 amino acids: CASSLKPTGSYSHF. The DNA for the CDR3 is TGTGCCAGCAGCCTTAAACCCACAGGGAGCTATTCCCACTTT. The rearrangement joins TRBV7-4 to TRBJ1-6; tentatively, D is TRBD1 (6 bases). CDR1 is SGHVT and CDR2 is SQSDAQ in the germline V gene. The CDR3 sequence is 14 residues long. V was shortened by 5 bases and J by 18 bases, with 23 bases between the two germline ends.

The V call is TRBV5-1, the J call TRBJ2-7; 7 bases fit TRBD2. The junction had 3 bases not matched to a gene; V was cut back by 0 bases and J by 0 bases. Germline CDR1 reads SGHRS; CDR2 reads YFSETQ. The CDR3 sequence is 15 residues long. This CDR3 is CASSLVAGVSYEQYF. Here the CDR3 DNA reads TGCGCCAGCAGCTTGGTGGCGGGGGTCTCCTACGAGCAGTACTTC.

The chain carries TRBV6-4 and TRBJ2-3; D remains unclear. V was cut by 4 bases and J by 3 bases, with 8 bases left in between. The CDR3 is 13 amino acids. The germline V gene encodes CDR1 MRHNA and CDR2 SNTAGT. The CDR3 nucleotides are TGTGCCAGCAGTGCCTCACTTACAGATACGCAGTATTTT. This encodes CASSASLTDTQYF.

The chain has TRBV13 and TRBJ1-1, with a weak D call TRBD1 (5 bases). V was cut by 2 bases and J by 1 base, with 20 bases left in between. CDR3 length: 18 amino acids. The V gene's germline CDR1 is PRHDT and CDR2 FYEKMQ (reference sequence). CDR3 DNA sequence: TGTGCCAGCAGCTTACTGGCCTCACCGGGGGAACGGAACACTGAAGCTTTCTTT. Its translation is CASSLLASPGERNTEAFF.

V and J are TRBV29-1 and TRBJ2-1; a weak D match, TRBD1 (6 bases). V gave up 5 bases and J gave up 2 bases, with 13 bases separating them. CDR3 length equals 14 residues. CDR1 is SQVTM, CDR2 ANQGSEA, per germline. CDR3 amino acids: CSVKDSPTYNEQFF. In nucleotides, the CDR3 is TGCAGCGTTAAGGACAGCCCGACCTACAATGAGCAGTTCTTC.

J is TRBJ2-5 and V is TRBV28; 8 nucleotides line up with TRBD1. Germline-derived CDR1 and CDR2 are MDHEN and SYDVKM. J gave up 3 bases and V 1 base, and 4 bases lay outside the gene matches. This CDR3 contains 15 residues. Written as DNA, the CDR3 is TGTGCCAGCAGTTTATTAAGGACAGGGAAAGAGACCCAGTACTTC. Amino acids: CASSLLRTGKETQYF.

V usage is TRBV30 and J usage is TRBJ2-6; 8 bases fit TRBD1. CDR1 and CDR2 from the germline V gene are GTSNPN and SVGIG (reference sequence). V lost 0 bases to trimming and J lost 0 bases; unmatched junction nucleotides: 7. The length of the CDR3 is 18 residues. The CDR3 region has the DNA TGTGCCTGGAGTGTAAGTCGGACAGGGCTCTCTGGGGCCAACGTCCTGACTTTC. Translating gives CAWSVSRTGLSGANVLTF.

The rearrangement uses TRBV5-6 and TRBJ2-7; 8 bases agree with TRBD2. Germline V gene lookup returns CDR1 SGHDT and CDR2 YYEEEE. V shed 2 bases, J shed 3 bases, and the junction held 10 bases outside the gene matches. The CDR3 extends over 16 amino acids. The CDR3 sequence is CASSFGSRLAGYEQYF. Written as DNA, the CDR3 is TGTGCCAGCAGCTTTGGGTCCCGGCTAGCGGGCTACGAGCAGTACTTC.

The CDR3 coding sequence is TGTGCCAGCAGTGAATGGAGCGGGGGATACAATGAGCAGTTCTTC. It is translated as CASSEWSGGYNEQFF. The chain links TRBV6-1 to TRBJ2-1, with 8 bases matching TRBD2. CDR1 is MNHNS and CDR2 is SASEGT in the germline V gene. V was clipped by 2 bases and J by 4 bases; unmatched bases: 4. This CDR3 region has 15 residues.

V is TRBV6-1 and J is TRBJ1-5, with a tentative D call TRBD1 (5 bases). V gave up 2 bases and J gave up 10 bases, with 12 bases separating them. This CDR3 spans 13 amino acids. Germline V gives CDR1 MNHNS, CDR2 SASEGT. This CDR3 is CASSEQGWLPQHF. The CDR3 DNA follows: TGTGCCAGCAGTGAACAGGGTTGGCTTCCCCAGCATTTT.

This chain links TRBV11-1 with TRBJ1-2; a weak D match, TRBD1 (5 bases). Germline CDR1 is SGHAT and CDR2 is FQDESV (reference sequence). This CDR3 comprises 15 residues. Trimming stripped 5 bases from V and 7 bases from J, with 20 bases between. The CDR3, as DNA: TGTGCCAGCAGCGTCCACAGGACCCCAAGAGGTGGCTACACCTTC. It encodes CASSVHRTPRGGYTF. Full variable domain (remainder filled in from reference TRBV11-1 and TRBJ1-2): EAEVAQSPRYKITEKSQAVAFWCDPISGHATLYWYRQILGQGPELLVQFQDESVVDDSQLPKDRFSAERLKGVDSTLKIQPAELGDSAMYLCASSVHRTPRGGYTFGSGTRLTVV.

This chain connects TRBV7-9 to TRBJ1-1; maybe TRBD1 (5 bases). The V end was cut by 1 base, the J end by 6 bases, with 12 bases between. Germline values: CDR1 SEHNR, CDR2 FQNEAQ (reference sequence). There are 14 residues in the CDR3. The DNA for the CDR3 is TGTGCCAGCAGCTTAGTGGTGTCGGGGGCTGAAGCTTTCTTT. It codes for CASSLVVSGAEAFF.

The CDR3 here is CASMTGTIHEQYF. DNA for the CDR3: TGTGCCAGCATGACAGGGACAATCCACGAGCAGTACTTC. The V and J genes are TRBV6-1 and TRBJ2-7; TRBD1 matches 7 bases. CDR1 and CDR2 from the germline V gene are MNHNS and SASEGT. The CDR3 consists of 13 residues. After removal of 7 bases from V and 5 bases from J, the junction contained 8 bases not matched to a gene.

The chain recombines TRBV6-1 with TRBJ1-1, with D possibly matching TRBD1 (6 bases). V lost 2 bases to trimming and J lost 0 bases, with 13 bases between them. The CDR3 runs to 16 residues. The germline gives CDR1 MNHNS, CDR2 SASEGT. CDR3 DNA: TGTGCCAGCAGTGAAAGGGTGGGACAACTGAACACTGAAGCTTTCTTT. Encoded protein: CASSERVGQLNTEAFF.

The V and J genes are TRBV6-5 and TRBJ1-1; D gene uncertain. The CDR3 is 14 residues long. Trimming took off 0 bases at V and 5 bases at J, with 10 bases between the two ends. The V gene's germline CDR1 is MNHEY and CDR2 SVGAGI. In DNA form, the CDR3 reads TGTGCCAGCAGTTACTCCCAGTTCAGAACTGAAGCTTTCTTT. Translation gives CASSYSQFRTEAFF.

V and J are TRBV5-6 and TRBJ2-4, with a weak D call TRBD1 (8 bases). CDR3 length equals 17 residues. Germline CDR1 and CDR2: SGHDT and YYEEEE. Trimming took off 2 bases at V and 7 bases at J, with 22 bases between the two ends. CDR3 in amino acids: CASSLTGGPRGGNIQYF. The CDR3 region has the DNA TGTGCCAGCAGCTTAACAGGGGGGCCAAGGGGGGGTAACATTCAGTACTTC.

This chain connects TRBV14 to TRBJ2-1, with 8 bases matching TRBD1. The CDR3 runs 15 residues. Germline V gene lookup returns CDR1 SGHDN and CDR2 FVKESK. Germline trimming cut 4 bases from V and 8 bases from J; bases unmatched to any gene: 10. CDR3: CASSRRQGSGYEQFF. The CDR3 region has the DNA TGTGCCAGCAGCCGACGACAGGGGTCTGGGTATGAGCAGTTCTTC.

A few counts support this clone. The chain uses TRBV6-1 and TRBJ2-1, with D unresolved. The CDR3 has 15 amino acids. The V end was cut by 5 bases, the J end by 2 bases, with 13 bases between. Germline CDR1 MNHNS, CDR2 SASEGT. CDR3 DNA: TGTGCCAGCAGTCAGGTGGCACCGACCTACAATGAGCAGTTCTTC. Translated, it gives CASSQVAPTYNEQFF.

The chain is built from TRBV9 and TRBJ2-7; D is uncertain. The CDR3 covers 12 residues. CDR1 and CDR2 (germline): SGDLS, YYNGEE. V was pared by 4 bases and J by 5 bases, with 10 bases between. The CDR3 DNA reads TGTGCCAGCAGCCCTTCGGGTCACGAGCAGTACTTC. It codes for CASSPSGHEQYF.